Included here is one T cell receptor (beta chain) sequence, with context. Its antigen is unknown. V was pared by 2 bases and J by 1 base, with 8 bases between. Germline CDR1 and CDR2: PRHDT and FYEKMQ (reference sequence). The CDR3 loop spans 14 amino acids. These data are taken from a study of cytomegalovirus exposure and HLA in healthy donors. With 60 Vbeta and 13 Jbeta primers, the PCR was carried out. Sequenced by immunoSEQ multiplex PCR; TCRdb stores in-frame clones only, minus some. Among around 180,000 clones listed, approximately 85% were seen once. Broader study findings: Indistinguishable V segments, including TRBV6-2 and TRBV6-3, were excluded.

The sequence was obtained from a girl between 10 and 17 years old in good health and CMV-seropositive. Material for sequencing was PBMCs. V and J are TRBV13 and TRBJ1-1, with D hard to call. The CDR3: CASSLQRKNTEAFF. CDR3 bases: TGTGCCAGCAGCTTACAGCGTAAGAACACTGAAGCTTTCTTT.